One and the same sample provided the 11 T cell receptor beta chains below, sequenced in a study of T-cell reconstitution after alpha-beta-depleted transplantation in children. Preparation of the TCRbeta library used unique molecular identifiers. TCRdb reanalysed the PCR reads using MiXCR and keeps one entry per CDR3 protein. This sample has 450,000 to 500,000 distinct CDR3 sequences, with under 15% found just once. Sequenced here: PBMCs from the stem cell graft donor, sampled from the stem cell graft. The origin of the receptors is a human donor who donated a stem cell graft to a child with combined immunodeficiency.

The chain is built from TRBV3-1 and TRBJ2-3; D gene uncertain. This CDR3 has 15 residues. Between the trimmed V and J ends, which lost 4 bases and 2 bases, there was a span of 13 bases. Germline V gene lookup returns CDR1 LGHDT and CDR2 YNNKEL (reference sequence). CDR3 nucleotides: TGTGCCAGCAGCCCACTCGCAGTAGTCACAGATACGCAGTATTTT. It yields the protein CASSPLAVVTDTQYF.

This clonotype occurred a few times. The chain's CDR3 is CASSLDGPGIPYEQYF. DNA of the CDR3: TGTGCCAGCAGCTTAGATGGACCTGGAATCCCCTACGAGCAGTACTTC. This sequence joins TRBV7-2 and TRBJ2-7; D unresolved. Germline V CDR1 and CDR2: SGHTA, FQGNSA. V was cut by 1 base and J by 2 bases, with 15 bases left in between. This CDR3 contains 16 residues.

This clonotype was detected a few times. This chain connects TRBV6-2 or TRBV6-3 to TRBJ1-5; tentatively, D is TRBD1 (6 bases). The ends were cut back, 6 bases at V and 3 bases at J, with 12 bases in the middle. Germline CDR1 reads MNHEY; CDR2 reads SVGEGT. The CDR3 loop spans 14 amino acids. The CDR3 nucleotides are TGTGCCAGCAGAGAGGGGGGAGACAATCAGCCCCAGCATTTT. This sequence encodes CASREGGDNQPQHF.

This clonotype has more than one count but fewer than ten. The chain employs TRBV6-4 and TRBJ2-3; either TRBD1 or TRBD2 may fit D (5 bases each). Germline lookup yields CDR1 MRHNA and CDR2 SNTAGT. V shed 3 bases and J shed 5 bases, with 15 bases lying between them. This CDR3 is built from 15 residues. This chain's CDR3 is CASSEGLGDQDTQYF. CDR3 coding DNA: TGTGCCAGCAGTGAGGGGTTGGGGGATCAAGATACGCAGTATTTT.

Ten or more counts support this clonotype. V is TRBV5-1 and J is TRBJ1-5, with 9 nucleotides matching TRBD1. The CDR3 sequence is 15 residues long. The V gene's germline CDR1 is SGHRS and CDR2 YFSETQ. V was pared by 4 bases and J by 7 bases, with 9 bases of the junction left unmatched. CDR3 DNA: TGCGCCAGCAGCACACAGGGGGCAGAGGGGCAGCCCCAGCATTTT. Translation gives CASSTQGAEGQPQHF. Complete variable domain (other parts from reference TRBV5-1 and TRBJ1-5): KAGVTQTPRYLIKTRGQQVTLSCSPISGHRSVSWYQQTPGQGLQFLFEYFSETQRNKGNFPGRFSGRQFSNSRSEMNVSTLELGDSALYLCASSTQGAEGQPQHFGDGTRLSIL.

At least ten counts were recorded for this clonotype. The junction departs from germline at one end; a sequencing error may be responsible. The chain recombines TRBV7-7 with TRBJ2-5, with D perhaps matching TRBD1 (5 bases). There are 15 residues in the CDR3. CDR1 is SSHAT and CDR2 is FNYEAQ in the germline V gene (reference sequence). Here the CDR3 reads CASSLGADPQETQYF. In DNA, the CDR3 is TGTGCTAGCAGCTTAGGGGCGGACCCCCAAGAGACCCAGTACTTC.

V and J are TRBV7-8 and TRBJ2-5, with 11 positions matching TRBD2. J lost 1 base, V lost 7 bases, and 2 bases had no gene match. The CDR3 length is 14 residues. The germline gives CDR1 SGHVS, CDR2 FQNEAQ. The CDR3 bases are TGTGCCAGCAAGACTAGCGGGGCCCAAGAGACCCAGTACTTC. Its translation: CASKTSGAQETQYF.

This clonotype was recorded many times. The chain employs TRBV5-1 and TRBJ2-1, with unresolved D. CDR3 size: 14 residues. V lost 3 bases and J lost 5, with 12 bases in between. The germline gives CDR1 SGHRS, CDR2 YFSETQ. Here the CDR3 DNA reads TGCGCCAGCAGCTCGGACGTATTCGACAATGAGCAGTTCTTC. Translation: CASSSDVFDNEQFF.

The rearrangement links TRBV24-1 to TRBJ2-3, with D perhaps matching TRBD2 (5 bases). V dropped 7 bases and J dropped 0 bases, with 13 bases sitting between them. The CDR3 runs to 15 residues. The germline V gene encodes CDR1 KGHDR and CDR2 SFDVKD. The CDR3 protein is CATSEYTRSTDTQYF. CDR3 nucleotide sequence: TGTGCCACCAGCGAATACACTAGAAGCACAGATACGCAGTATTTT.

The V and J genes are TRBV5-5 and TRBJ2-7, with 7 bases that match TRBD1. Germline assignment: CDR1 SGHKS and CDR2 YYEKEE (reference sequence). After removal of 0 bases from V and 5 bases from J, the junction contained 5 bases not matched to a gene. The CDR3 is made up of 14 amino acids. CDR3 protein: CASSLVQGWDEQYF. CDR3 sequence (DNA): TGTGCCAGCAGCTTGGTACAGGGGTGGGACGAGCAGTACTTC.

This clonotype was seen a few times. The V gene is TRBV7-9, the J gene TRBJ2-4; no definite D call. CDR1 and CDR2 (germline): SEHNR, FQNEAQ (reference sequence). The ends were cut back, 5 bases at V and 3 bases at J, with 8 bases in the middle. CDR3 length: 13 residues. CDR3 amino acids: CASSESGKNIQYF. Here the CDR3 DNA reads TGTGCCAGCAGCGAAAGTGGCAAAAACATTCAGTACTTC.